This is a list of T cell receptor beta chains from one sample in a study of blood T cell repertoires in COVID-19. Sequenced by immunoSEQ multiplex PCR; TCRdb stores in-frame clones only, minus some. Found here are 200,000 or so clones, roughly 85% of them singletons; the top ten hold over 9.5%. Sample: peripheral blood. Receptors were obtained from a human donor with active or convalescent COVID-19. The donor label of this sample is uncertain. The CDR3 runs from the conserved cysteine through the conserved F or W. D genes are given only for firm matches. Where a row states a size, it is once, few, many or the class of an expanded clone; other rows omit it.

size	D	V	J	CDR3	DNA
NA	NA	TRBV7-9	TRBJ1-2	CASSAGPSNYGYTF	TGTGCCAGCAGCGCGGGGCCTTCTAACTATGGCTACACCTTC
NA	NA	TRBV28	TRBJ1-5	CASTLRAGGNQPQHF	TGTGCCAGCACTCTTCGGGCAGGGGGCAATCAGCCCCAGCATTTT
NA	TRBD1	TRBV6-5	TRBJ2-3	CASSSGTGVTDTQYF	TGTGCCAGCAGCTCCGGGACAGGGGTCACAGATACGCAGTATTTT
NA	TRBD2	TRBV18	TRBJ2-5	CASSPPTGLAGQETQYF	TGTGCCAGCTCACCACCGACCGGACTAGCGGGGCAAGAGACCCAGTACTTC
once	TRBD2	TRBV5-1	TRBJ2-5	CASSLAPQGGLAGGVETQYF	TGCGCCAGCAGCTTGGCTCCCCAAGGCGGACTAGCGGGAGGCGTGGAGACCCAGTACTTC
NA	NA	TRBV5-5	TRBJ2-7	CASAIRWASTYEQYF	TGTGCCTCGGCCATCCGGTGGGCTAGCACCTACGAGCAGTACTTC
NA	NA	TRBV30	TRBJ1-5	CAWSVLRIGDQPQHF	TGTGCCTGGAGTGTATTGAGGATAGGGGATCAGCCCCAGCATTTT
NA	NA	TRBV6-6	TRBJ2-3	CASTRAGGRTNTQYF	TGTGCCAGCACCAGGGCCGGGGGACGCACAAATACGCAGTATTTT
NA	TRBD1	TRBV6-5	TRBJ1-6	CASSYRGLSPLHF	TGTGCCAGCAGTTACAGGGGGCTGTCACCCCTCCACTTT
once	TRBD1	TRBV5-1	TRBJ1-6	CASSLLGATRGSYWALHF	TGCGCCAGCAGCTTGTTAGGAGCTACCAGGGGGTCCTATTGGGCCCTCCACTTT
NA	TRBD1	TRBV28	TRBJ2-1	CASSAGTAYNEQFF	TGTGCCAGCAGCGCCGGGACAGCATACAATGAGCAGTTCTTC
NA	NA	TRBV2	TRBJ1-1	CASTIRGGTPEAFF	TGTGCCAGCACCATCCGGGGGGGGACCCCTGAAGCTTTCTTT
NA	NA	TRBV18	TRBJ1-2	CASSLNQPGLYGYTF	TGTGCCAGCTCCCTTAACCAGCCAGGACTATATGGCTACACCTTC
NA	NA	TRBV14	TRBJ2-1	CASGLSPPLEQFF	TGTGCCAGCGGACTGAGCCCACCCCTGGAGCAGTTCTTC
NA	TRBD1	TRBV24-1	TRBJ2-1	CATSDWGQGNPNEQFF	TGTGCCACCAGTGATTGGGGACAGGGGAATCCCAATGAGCAGTTCTTC
NA	TRBD2	TRBV7-9	TRBJ2-3	CASSFSGAFTDTQYF	TGTGCCAGCAGTTTTAGCGGGGCGTTCACAGATACGCAGTATTTT